The clone carrying this TCR beta chain occurred many times. Germline V gene lookup returns CDR1 SNHLY and CDR2 FYNNEI. The CDR3 loop spans 13 amino acids. V gave up 5 bases and J gave up 4 bases, with 9 bases separating them. MiXCR re-clonotyped the PCR reads for TCRdb. The data contain about 92,000 clones, 14% to 15% of them singletons. The source of the sample is a study of metastatic and nonmetastatic thyroid tumors. Study background: Across blood and tumor or nodule tissue, repertoires from malignant and benign thyroid patients were compared with one another.

Each patient went into thyroid surgery without having received any treatment. The chain uses TRBV2 and TRBJ2-1; D is possibly TRBD2 (6 bases). The sample consisted of blood. This clonotype was obtained from a female donor with papillary thyroid cancer or a benign thyroid nodule (not recorded which). Some clones in this sample may be carry-over from other donors' samples. The CDR3 sequence: CASSLAEYNEQFF. CDR3 nucleotide sequence: TGTGCCAGCAGTTTAGCGGAATACAATGAGCAGTTCTTC.